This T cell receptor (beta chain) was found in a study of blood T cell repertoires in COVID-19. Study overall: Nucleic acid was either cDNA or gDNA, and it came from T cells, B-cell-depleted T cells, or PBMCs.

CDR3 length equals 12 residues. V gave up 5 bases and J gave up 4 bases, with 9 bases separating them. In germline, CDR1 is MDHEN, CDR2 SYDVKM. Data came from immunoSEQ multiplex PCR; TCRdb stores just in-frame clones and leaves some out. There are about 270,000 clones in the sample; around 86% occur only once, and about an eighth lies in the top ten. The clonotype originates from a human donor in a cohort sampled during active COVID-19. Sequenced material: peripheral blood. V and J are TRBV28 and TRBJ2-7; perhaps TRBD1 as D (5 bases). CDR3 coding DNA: TGTGCCAGCAGTCCCCGACAGTACGAGCAGTACTTC. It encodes CASSPRQYEQYF.